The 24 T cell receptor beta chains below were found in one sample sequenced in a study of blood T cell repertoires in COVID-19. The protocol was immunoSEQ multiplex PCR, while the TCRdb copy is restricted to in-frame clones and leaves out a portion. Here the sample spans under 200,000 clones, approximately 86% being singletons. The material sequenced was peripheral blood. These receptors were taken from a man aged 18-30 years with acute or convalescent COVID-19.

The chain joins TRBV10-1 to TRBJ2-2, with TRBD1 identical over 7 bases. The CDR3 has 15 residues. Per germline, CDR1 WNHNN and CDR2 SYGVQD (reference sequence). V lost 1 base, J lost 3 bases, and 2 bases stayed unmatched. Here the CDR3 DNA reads TGCGCCAGCAGTGAGTTGGGACAGCACACCGGGGAGCTGTTTTTT. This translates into CASSELGQHTGELFF.

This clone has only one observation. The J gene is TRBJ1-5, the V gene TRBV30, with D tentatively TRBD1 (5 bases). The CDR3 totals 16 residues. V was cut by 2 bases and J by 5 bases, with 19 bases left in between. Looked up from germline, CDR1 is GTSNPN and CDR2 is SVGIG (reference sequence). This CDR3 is CAWSPDRTNVHQPQHF. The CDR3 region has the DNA TGTGCCTGGAGTCCAGACCGGACAAACGTCCATCAGCCCCAGCATTTT.

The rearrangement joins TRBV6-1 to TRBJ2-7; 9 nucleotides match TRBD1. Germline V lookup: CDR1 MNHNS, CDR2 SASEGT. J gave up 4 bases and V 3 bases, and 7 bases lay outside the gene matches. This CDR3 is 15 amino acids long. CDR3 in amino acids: CASSDPGQGLYEQYV. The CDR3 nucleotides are TGTGCCAGCAGTGATCCGGGACAGGGACTATACGAGCAGTACGTC.

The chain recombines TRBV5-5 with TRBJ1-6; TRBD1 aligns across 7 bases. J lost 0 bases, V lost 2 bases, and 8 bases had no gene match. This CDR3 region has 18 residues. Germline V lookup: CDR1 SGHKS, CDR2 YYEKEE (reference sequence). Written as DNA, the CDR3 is TGTGCCAGCAGCTTCCCGGGACAGCAGAGCTCCTATAATTCACCCCTCCACTTT. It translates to CASSFPGQQSSYNSPLHF. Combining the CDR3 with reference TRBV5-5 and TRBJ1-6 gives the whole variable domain DAGVTQSPTHLIKTRGQQVTLRCSPISGHKSVSWYQQVLGQGPQFIFQYYEKEERGRGNFPDRFSARQFPNYSSELNVNALLLGDSALYLCASSFPGQQSSYNSPLHFGNGTRLTVT.

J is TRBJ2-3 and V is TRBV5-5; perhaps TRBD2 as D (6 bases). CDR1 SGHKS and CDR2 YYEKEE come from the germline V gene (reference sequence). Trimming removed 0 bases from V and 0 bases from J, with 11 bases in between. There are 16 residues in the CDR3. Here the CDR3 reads CASSLVGGPSTDTQYF. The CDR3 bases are TGTGCCAGCAGCTTGGTCGGGGGACCTAGCACAGATACGCAGTATTTT. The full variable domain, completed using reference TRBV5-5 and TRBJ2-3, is DAGVTQSPTHLIKTRGQQVTLRCSPISGHKSVSWYQQVLGQGPQFIFQYYEKEERGRGNFPDRFSARQFPNYSSELNVNALLLGDSALYLCASSLVGGPSTDTQYFGPGTRLTVL.

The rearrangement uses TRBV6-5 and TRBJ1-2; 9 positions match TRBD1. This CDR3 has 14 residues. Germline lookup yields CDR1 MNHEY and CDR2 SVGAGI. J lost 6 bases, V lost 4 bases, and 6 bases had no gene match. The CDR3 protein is CASSWDRVTNGYTF. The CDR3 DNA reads TGTGCCAGCAGTTGGGACAGGGTTACAAATGGCTACACCTTC.

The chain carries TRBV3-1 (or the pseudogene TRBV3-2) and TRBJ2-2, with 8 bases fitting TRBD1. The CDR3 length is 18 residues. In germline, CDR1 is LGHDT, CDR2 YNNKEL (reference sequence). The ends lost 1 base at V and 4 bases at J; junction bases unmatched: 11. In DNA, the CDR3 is TGTGCCAGCAGCCAAGTCCGCCAGGGGGCGTCTGGCACCGGGGAGCTGTTTTTT. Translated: CASSQVRQGASGTGELFF.

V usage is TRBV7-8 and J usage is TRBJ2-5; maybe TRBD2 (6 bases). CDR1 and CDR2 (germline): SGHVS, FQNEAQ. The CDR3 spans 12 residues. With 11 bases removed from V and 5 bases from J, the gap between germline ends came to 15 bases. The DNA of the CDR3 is TGTGCCGGCGGGCGGGGAGGTGAGACCCAGTACTTC. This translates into CAGGRGGETQYF.

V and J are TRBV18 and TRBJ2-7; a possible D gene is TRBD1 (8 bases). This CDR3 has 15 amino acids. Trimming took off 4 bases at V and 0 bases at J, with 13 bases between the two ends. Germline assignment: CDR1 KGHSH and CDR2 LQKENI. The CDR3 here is CASSLTGDYSYEQYF. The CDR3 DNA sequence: TGTGCCAGCTCACTGACAGGGGACTACTCCTACGAGCAGTACTTC.

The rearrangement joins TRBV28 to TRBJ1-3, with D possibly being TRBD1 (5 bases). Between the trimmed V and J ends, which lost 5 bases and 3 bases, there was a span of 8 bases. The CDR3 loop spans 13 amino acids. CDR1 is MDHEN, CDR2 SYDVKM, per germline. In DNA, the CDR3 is TGTGCCAGCAGTAAAACAGGTGGAAACACCATATATTTT. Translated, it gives CASSKTGGNTIYF.

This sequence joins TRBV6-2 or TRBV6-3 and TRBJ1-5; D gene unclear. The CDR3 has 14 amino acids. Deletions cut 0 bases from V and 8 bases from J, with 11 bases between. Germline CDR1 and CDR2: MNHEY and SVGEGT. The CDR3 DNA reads TGTGCCAGCAGTTACTCGGGAGGTTCGGAGCCCCAGCATTTT. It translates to CASSYSGGSEPQHF.

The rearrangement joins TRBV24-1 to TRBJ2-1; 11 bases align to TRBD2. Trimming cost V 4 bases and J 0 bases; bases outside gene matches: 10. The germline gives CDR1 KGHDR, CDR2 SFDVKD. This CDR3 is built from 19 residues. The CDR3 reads CATSDPLAGGAISYNEQFF. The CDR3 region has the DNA TGTGCCACCAGTGACCCCCTAGCGGGGGGCGCCATCTCCTACAATGAGCAGTTCTTC.

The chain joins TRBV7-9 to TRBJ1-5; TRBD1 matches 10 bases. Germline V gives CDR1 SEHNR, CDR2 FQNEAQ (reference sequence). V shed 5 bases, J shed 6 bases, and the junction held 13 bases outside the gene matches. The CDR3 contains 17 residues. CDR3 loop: CASSAGGQGSASQPQHF. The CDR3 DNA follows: TGTGCCAGCAGCGCCGGGGGACAGGGGTCAGCAAGTCAGCCCCAGCATTTT. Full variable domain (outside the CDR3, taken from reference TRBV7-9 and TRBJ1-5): DTGVSQNPRHKITKRGQNVTFRCDPISEHNRLYWYRQTLGQGPEFLTYFQNEAQLEKSRLLSDRFSAERPKGSFSTLEIQRTEQGDSAMYLCASSAGGQGSASQPQHFGDGTRLSIL.

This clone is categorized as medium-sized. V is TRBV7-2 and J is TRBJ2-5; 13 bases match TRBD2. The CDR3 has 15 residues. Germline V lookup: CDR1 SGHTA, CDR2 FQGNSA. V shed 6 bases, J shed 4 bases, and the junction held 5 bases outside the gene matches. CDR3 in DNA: TGTGCCAGCAGACAGGGGACTAGCGGGGCAGAGACCCAGTACTTC. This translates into CASRQGTSGAETQYF.

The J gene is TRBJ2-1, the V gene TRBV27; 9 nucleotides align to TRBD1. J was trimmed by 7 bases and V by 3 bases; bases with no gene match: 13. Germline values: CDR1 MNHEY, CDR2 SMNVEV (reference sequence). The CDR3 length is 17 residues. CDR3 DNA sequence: TGTGCCAGCAGTTTTTCCCGACCGGGACAGGGCAAAAATGAGCAGTTCTTC. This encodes CASSFSRPGQGKNEQFF.

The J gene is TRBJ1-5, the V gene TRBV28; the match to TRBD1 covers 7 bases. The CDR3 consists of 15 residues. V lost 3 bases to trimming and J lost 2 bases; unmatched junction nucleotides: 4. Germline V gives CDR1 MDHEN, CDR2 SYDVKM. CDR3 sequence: CASSFTGARNQPQHF. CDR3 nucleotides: TGTGCCAGCAGTTTTACAGGGGCCCGCAATCAGCCCCAGCATTTT.

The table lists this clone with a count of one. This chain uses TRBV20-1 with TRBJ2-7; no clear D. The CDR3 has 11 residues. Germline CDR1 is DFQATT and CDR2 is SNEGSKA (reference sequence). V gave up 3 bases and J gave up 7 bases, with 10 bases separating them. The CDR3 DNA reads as TGCAGTGCTAGCGTCCGAGAGGAGCAGTACGTC. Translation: CSASVREEQYV.

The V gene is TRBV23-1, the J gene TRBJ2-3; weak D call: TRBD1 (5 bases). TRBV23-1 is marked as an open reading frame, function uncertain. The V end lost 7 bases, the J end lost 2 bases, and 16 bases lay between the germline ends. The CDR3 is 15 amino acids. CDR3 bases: TGCGCCAGCACCCCGCCGGCAGGGTACACAGATACGCAGTATTTT. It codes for CASTPPAGYTDTQYF.

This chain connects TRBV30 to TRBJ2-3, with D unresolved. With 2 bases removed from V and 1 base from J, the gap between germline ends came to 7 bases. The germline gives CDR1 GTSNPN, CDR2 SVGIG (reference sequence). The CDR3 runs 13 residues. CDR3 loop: CAWSIPGTDTQYF. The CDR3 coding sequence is TGTGCCTGGAGTATCCCTGGCACAGATACGCAGTATTTT. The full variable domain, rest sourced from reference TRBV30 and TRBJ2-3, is SQTIHQWPATLVQPVGSPLSLECTVEGTSNPNLYWYRQAAGRGLQLLFYSVGIGQISSEVPQNLSASRPQDRQFILSSKKLLLSDSGFYLCAWSIPGTDTQYFGPGTRLTVL.

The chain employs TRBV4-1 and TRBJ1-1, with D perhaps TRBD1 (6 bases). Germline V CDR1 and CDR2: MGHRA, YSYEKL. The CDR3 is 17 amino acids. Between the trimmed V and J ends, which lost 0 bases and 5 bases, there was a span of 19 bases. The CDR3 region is CASSQDWAGDARTEAFF. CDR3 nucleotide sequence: TGCGCCAGCAGCCAAGATTGGGCAGGGGATGCCAGGACTGAAGCTTTCTTT.

The CDR3 coding sequence is TGTGCCAGCAGTCCCGGGGGGAACACTGAAGCTTTCTTT. Amino acids: CASSPGGNTEAFF. The V call is TRBV28, the J call TRBJ1-1, with a possible D match to TRBD1 (5 bases). The CDR3 has 13 residues. The V gene's germline CDR1 is MDHEN and CDR2 SYDVKM. The ends were cut back, 5 bases at V and 1 base at J, with 8 bases in the middle.

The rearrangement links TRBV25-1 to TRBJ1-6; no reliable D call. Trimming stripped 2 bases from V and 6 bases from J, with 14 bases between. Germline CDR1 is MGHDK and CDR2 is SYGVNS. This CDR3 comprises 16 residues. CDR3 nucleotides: TGTGCCAGCAGTGAAGAAGGAACAGCCCCTAATTCACCCCTCCACTTT. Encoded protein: CASSEEGTAPNSPLHF.

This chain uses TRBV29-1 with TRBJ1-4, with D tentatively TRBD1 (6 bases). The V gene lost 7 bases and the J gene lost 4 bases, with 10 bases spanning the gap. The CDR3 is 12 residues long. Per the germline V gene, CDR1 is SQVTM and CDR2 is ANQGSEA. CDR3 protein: CSGRGSNEKLFF. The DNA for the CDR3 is TGCAGCGGCAGGGGAAGTAATGAAAAACTGTTTTTT. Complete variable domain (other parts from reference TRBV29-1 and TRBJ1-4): SAVISQKPSRDICQRGTSLTIQCQVDSQVTMMFWYRQQPGQSLTLIATANQGSEATYESGFVIDKFPISRPNLTFSTLTVSNMSPEDSSIYLCSGRGSNEKLFFGSGTQLSVL.

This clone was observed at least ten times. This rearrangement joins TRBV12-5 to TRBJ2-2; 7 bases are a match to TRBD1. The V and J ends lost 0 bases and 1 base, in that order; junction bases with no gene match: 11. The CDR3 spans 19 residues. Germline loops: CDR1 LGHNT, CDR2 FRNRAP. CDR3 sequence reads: CASGLVVYFDRENTGELFF. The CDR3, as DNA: TGTGCTAGTGGTTTGGTAGTATATTTTGACAGGGAGAACACCGGGGAGCTGTTTTTT.